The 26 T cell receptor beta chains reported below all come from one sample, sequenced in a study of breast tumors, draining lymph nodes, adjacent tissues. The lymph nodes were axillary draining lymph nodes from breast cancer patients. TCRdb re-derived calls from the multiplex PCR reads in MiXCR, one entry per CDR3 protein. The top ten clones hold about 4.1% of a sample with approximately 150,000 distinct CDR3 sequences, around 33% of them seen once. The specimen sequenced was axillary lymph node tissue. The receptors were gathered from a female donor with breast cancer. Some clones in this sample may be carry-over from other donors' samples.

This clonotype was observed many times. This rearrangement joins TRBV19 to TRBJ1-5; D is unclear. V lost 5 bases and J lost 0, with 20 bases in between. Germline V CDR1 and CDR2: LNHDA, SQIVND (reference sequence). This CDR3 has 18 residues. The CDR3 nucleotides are TGTGCCAGTAGTCCTGGGGTCCGGGGAGGGAATAGCAATCAGCCCCAGCATTTT. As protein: CASSPGVRGGNSNQPQHF. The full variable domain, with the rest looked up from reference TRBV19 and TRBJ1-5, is DGGITQSPKYLFRKEGQNVTLSCEQNLNHDAMYWYRQDPGQGLRLIYYSQIVNDFQKGDIAEGYSVSREKKESFPLTVTSAQKNPTAFYLCASSPGVRGGNSNQPQHFGDGTRLSIL.

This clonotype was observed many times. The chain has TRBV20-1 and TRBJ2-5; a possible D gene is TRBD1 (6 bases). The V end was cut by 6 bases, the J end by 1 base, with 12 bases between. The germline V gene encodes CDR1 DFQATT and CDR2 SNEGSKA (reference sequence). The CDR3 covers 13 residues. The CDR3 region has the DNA TGCAGTGCGGGCACAGGGTCCCAAGAGACCCAGTACTTC. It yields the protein CSAGTGSQETQYF.

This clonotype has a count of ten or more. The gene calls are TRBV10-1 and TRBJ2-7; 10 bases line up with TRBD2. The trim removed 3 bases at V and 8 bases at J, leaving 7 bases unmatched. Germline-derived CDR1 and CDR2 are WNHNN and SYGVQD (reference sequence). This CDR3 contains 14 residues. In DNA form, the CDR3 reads TGCGCCAGCAGTGAATCGGGACTAGCGAGGAAGCAGTACTTC. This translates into CASSESGLARKQYF.

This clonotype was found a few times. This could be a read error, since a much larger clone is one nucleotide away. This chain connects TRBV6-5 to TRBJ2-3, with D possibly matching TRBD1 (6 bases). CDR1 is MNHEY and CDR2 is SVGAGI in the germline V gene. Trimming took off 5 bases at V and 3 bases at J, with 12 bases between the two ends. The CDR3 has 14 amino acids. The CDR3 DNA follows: TGTGCCAGCAGTCAACAGGGCTCAACAGATACGCAGTATTTT. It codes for CASSQQGSTDTQYF.

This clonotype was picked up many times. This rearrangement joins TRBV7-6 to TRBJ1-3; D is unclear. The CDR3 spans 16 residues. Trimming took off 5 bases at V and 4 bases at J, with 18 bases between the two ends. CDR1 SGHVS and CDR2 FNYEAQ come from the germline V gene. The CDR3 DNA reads TGTGCCAGCAGCAGTCTGCGCGTGGCAGGAGGAAACACCATATATTTT. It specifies CASSSLRVAGGNTIYF.

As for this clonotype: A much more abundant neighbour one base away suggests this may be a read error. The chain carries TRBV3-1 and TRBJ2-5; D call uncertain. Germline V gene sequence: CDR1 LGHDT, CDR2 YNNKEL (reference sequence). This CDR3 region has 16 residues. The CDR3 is CACSQALGPPLGTQYF. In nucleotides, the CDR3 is TGTGCCTGCAGCCAAGCCTTAGGACCGCCACTCGGGACCCAGTACTTC.

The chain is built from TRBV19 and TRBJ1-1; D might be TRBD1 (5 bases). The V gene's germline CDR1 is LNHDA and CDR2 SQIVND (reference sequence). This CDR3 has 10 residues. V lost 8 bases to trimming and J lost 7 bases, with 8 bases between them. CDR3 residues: CASGTFEAFF. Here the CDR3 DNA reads TGTGCCAGTGGGACCTTTGAAGCTTTCTTT.

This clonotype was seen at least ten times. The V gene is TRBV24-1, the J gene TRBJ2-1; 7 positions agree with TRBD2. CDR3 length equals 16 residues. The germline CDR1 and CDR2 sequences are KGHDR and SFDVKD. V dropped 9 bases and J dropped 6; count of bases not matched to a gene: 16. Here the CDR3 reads CATGSDPSGGANEQFF. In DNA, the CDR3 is TGTGCCACCGGTTCGGACCCCTCGGGGGGAGCCAATGAGCAGTTCTTC.

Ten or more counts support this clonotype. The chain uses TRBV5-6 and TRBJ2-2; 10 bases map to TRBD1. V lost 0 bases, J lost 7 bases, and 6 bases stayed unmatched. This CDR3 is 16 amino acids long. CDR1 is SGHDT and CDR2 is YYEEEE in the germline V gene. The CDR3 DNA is TGTGCCAGCAGCTTGGTAGGGACAGGGGCGAGCGGGGAGCTGTTTTTT. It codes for CASSLVGTGASGELFF.

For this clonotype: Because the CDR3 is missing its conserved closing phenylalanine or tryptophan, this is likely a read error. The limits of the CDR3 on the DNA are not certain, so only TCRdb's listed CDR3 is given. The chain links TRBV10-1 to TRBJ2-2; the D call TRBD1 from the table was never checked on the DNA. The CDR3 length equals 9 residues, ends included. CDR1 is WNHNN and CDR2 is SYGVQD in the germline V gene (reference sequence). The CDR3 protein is CASSAGTGR.

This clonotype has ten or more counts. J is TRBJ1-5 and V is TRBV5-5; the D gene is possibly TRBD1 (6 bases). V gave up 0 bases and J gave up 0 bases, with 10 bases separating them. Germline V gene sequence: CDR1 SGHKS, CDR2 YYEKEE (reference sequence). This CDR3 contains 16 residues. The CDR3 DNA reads TGTGCCAGCAGCTTGGTTTCAGGGGTTAGCAATCAGCCCCAGCATTTT. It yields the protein CASSLVSGVSNQPQHF.

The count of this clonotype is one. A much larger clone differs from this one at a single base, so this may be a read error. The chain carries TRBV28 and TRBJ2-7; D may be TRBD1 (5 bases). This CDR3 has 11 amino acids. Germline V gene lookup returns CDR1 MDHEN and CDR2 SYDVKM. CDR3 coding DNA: TGTGCCAGCATAGGGGCCTACGAGCAGTGCTTC. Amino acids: CASIGAYEQCF.

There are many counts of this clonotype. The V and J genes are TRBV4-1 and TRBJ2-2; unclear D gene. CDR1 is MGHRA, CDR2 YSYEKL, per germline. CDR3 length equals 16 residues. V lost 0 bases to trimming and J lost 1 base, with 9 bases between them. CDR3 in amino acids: CASSQDQGRNTGELFF. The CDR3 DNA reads TGCGCCAGCAGCCAAGATCAAGGGCGGAACACCGGGGAGCTGTTTTTT.

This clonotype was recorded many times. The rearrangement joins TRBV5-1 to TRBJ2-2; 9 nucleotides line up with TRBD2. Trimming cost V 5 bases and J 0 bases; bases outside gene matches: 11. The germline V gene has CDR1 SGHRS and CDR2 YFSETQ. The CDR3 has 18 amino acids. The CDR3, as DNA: TGCGCCAGCAGGCTGAGCGGGGGGATCGGCTCGAACACCGGGGAGCTGTTTTTT. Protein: CASRLSGGIGSNTGELFF.

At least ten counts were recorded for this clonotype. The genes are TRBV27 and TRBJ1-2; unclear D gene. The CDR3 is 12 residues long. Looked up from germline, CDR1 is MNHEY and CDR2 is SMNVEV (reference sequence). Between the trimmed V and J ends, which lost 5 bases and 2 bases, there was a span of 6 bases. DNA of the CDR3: TGTGCCAGCAGTGCGACCAACTATGGCTACACCTTC. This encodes CASSATNYGYTF.

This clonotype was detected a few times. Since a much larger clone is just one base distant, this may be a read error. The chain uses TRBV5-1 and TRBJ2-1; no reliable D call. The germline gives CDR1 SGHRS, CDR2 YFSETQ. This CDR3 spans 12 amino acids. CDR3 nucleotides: TGCGCCAGCAGCTCTTCCTACAATGAGCACTTCTTC. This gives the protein CASSSSYNEHFF.

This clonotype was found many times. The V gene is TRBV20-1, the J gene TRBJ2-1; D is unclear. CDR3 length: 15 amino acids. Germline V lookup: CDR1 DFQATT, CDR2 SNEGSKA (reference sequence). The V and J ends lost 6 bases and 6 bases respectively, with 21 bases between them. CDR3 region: CSASDRLNAGNEQFF. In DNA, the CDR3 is TGCAGTGCAAGCGACCGACTTAATGCTGGCAATGAGCAGTTCTTC.

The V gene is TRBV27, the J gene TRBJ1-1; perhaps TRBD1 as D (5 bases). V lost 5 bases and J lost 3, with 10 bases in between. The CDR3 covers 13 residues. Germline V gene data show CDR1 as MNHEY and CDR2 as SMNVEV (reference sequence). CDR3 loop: CASSQQVYTEAFF. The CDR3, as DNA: TGTGCCAGCAGTCAACAGGTTTACACTGAAGCTTTCTTT.

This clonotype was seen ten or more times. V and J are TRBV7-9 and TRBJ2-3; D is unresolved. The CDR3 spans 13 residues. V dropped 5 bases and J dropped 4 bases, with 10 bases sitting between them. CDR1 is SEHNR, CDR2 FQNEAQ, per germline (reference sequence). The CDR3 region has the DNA TGTGCCAGCAGCCCAACCCCACCAGATACGCAGTATTTT. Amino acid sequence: CASSPTPPDTQYF.

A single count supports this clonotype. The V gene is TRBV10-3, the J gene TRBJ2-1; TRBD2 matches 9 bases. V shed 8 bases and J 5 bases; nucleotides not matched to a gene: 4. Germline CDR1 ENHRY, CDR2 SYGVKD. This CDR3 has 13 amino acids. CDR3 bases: TGTGCCATCGCGGGGGGGCGAAACAATGAGCAGTTCTTC. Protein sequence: CAIAGGRNNEQFF.

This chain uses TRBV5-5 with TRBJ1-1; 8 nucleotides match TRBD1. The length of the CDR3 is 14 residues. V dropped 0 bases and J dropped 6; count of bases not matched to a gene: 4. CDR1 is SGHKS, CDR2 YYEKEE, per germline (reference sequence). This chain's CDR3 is CASSLGQGIAEAFF. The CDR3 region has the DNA TGTGCCAGCAGCTTGGGACAGGGGATCGCTGAAGCTTTCTTT.

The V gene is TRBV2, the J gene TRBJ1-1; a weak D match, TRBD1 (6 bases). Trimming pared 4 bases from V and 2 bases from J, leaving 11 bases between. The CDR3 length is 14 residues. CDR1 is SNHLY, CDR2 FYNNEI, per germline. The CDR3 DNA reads TGTGCCAGCAGTGGACAGGCCAGAAACACTGAAGCTTTCTTT. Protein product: CASSGQARNTEAFF.

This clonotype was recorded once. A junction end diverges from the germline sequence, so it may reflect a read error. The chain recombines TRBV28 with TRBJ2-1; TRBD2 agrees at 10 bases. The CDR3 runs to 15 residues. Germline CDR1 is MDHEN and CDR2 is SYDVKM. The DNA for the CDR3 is TGTGCCAGCAGTTTCCTAGCGGGGGCTAACAATGAGCAGTCCTTC. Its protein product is CASSFLAGANNEQSF.

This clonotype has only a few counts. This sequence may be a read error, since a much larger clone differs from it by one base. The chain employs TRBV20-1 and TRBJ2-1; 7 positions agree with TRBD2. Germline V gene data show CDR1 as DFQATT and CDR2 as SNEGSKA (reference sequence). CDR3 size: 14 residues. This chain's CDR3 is CSATSRRSYTEQFF. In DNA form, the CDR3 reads TGCAGTGCGACTAGCCGTCGCTCCTACACTGAGCAGTTCTTC.

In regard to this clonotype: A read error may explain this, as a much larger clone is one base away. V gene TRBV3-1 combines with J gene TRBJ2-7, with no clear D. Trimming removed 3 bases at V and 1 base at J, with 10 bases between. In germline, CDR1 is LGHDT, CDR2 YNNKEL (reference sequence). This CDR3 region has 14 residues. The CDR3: CASSQGLRSYEQYF. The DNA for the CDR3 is TGTGCCAGCAGCCAGGGCCTCAGGTCCTACGAGCAGTACTTC.

Here the CDR3 DNA reads TGTGCCAGCAGCCAGCGACAGGGGGAGCTGTTTTTT. As protein: CASSQRQGELFF. The J gene is TRBJ2-2, the V gene TRBV4-2, with D tentatively TRBD1 (5 bases). V was trimmed by 3 bases and J by 8 bases, leaving 7 bases between them. This CDR3 has 12 amino acids. In germline, CDR1 is LGHNA, CDR2 YNFKEQ.